This T cell receptor beta chain was profiled in a study of T-cell reconstitution after alpha-beta-depleted transplantation in children. Unique molecular identifiers were used to barcode this TCRbeta library. TCRdb passed the PCR reads through MiXCR, listing each CDR3 protein once. The sample records 500,000 or so distinct CDR3 sequences, over 25% being singletons. The sequencing used PBMCs from the stem cell graft donor, collected from the stem cell graft. The sequence came from a human donor who donated a stem cell graft to a child with aplastic anemia.

CDR3 protein: CASSPPPGELFF. The CDR3 region has the DNA TGCGCCAGCAGCCCTCCCCCAGGAGAACTGTTTTTT. This chain uses TRBV5-1 with TRBJ1-4; D gene unclear. The CDR3 has 12 residues. Trimming took 4 bases from V and 12 from J, leaving 13 bases between them. Per the germline V gene, CDR1 is SGHRS and CDR2 is YFSETQ.